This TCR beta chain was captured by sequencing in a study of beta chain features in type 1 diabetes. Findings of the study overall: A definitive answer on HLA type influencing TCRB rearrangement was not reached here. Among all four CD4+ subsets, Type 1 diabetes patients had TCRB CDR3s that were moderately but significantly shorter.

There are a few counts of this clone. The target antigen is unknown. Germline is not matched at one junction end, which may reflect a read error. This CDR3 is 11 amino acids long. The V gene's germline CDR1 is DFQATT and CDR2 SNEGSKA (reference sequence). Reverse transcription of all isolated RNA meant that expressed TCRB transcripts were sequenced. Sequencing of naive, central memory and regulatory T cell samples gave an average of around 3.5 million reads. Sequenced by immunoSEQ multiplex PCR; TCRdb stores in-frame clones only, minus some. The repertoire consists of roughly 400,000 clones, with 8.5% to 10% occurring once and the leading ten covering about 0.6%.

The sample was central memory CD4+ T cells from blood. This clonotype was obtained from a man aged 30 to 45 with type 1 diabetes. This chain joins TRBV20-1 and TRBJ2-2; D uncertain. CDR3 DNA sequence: TGCAGTGCCAGAGGCCCCGGGGAGCTGTTTTTT. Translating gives CSARGPGELFF.